The clone carrying this T cell receptor beta chain was detected a few times. This entry is derived from a study of CD8+CD57+ T cells in acquired aplastic anemia. Study-level information: Sorted cells (CD4+ and CD8+) yielded DNA amounts that averaged approximately 3 ug.

Unmatched junction bases numbered 14, after V lost 1 base and J lost 6 bases. CDR3 length: 18 amino acids. Germline V lookup: CDR1 SGHAT, CDR2 FQDESV (reference sequence). The template used for profiling TCR beta VDJ and CDR3 was genomic DNA. MiXCR was run by TCRdb on the reads, yielding one entry per CDR3 protein. The table records some 130,000 distinct CDR3 sequences, roughly 40% of them present only once. The rearrangement links TRBV11-1 to TRBJ1-2; 10 bases match TRBD1. Sequencing input: sorted CD4+, CD8+, or CD8+CD57+ T cells (not recorded which) from PBMCs. The sequence was obtained from a human donor in good health, serving as a control. The chain's CDR3 is CASSLVRDRGFGRNGYTF. CDR3 bases: TGTGCCAGCAGCTTAGTTCGGGACAGGGGTTTCGGTAGGAATGGCTACACCTTC.